This paragraph covers one T cell receptor beta chain sequence. This sample is drawn from a study of blood T cell repertoires in COVID-19. Produced via immunoSEQ multiplex PCR; TCRdb's table is partial and in-frame only. The table records 130,000 to 150,000 clones, roughly 80% of them present only once. V was pared by 0 bases and J by 1 base, with 8 bases between. Germline CDR1 KGHSH, CDR2 LQKENI. CDR3 size: 15 residues. The origin of this receptor is a woman in her forties with active or convalescent COVID-19. Sample: peripheral blood. The rearrangement links TRBV18 to TRBJ2-3; TRBD1 is a possible D gene (6 bases). The chain's CDR3 is CASSPPNRGTDTQYF. The CDR3 DNA reads TGTGCCAGCTCACCACCGAACAGGGGCACAGATACGCAGTATTTT.